These T cell receptor beta chains were read from a single sample in a study of OX40 agonist ivuxolimab in advanced cancers. Sequencing was performed with immunoSEQ multiplex PCR; in TCRdb, only in-frame clones are kept and a portion is missing. Found here are some 46,000 clones, approximately 86% of them singletons; the top ten hold 30% to 45%. This specimen consisted of CD4+ or CD8+ T cells sorted from blood, obtained in a trial of the OX40 agonist ivuxolimab. These TCRs come from an adult with an advanced solid tumor such as melanoma, head and neck, liver or kidney cancer. CDR3s include the opening cysteine and the closing phenylalanine or tryptophan. Each record gives: CDR3 protein, CDR3 DNA, J gene, D gene, clone size, V gene. A D gene is named only where the DNA matches it firmly. Clone size is given for some rows only: seen once, a few or many times, or a class if the clone is expanded.

cdr3_aa: CASSPRDRGEQYF
cdr3_nt: TGTGCCAGCTCACCGCGGGACAGGGGCGAGCAGTACTTC
j_call: TRBJ2-7
d_call: TRBD1
clone_size: .
v_call: TRBV18

cdr3_aa: CASSLSARNSPLHF
cdr3_nt: TGTGCCAGCAGTTTATCGGCCAGGAATTCACCCCTCCACTTT
j_call: TRBJ1-6
d_call: .
clone_size: .
v_call: TRBV28

cdr3_aa: CASSLGRWDIQYF
cdr3_nt: TGTGCCAGCAGCTTGGGGAGGTGGGACATTCAGTACTTC
j_call: TRBJ2-4
d_call: .
clone_size: .
v_call: TRBV11-2

cdr3_aa: CATRPQGLTGNTIYF
cdr3_nt: TGTGCCACCAGGCCGCAGGGACTGACTGGAAACACCATATATTTT
j_call: TRBJ1-3
d_call: .
clone_size: .
v_call: TRBV15

cdr3_aa: CASRLSGTGMYEQYF
cdr3_nt: TGTGCCAGCAGACTCTCGGGGACAGGGATGTACGAGCAGTACTTC
j_call: TRBJ2-7
d_call: TRBD1
clone_size: .
v_call: TRBV6-5

cdr3_aa: CSVDDYQETQYF
cdr3_nt: TGCAGCGTTGACGACTATCAAGAGACCCAGTACTTC
j_call: TRBJ2-5
d_call: .
clone_size: .
v_call: TRBV29-1

cdr3_aa: CASSLVVKNTGELFF
cdr3_nt: TGTGCCAGCAGCTTAGTTGTCAAGAACACCGGGGAGCTGTTTTTT
j_call: TRBJ2-2
d_call: .
clone_size: .
v_call: TRBV7-8

cdr3_aa: CASREGSFHNQPQHF
cdr3_nt: TGTGCCAGCAGGGAGGGATCGTTCCACAATCAGCCCCAGCATTTT
j_call: TRBJ1-5
d_call: .
clone_size: few
v_call: TRBV13

cdr3_aa: CAITGTGTDTQYF
cdr3_nt: TGTGCCATCACCGGGACTGGCACAGATACGCAGTATTTT
j_call: TRBJ2-3
d_call: .
clone_size: .
v_call: TRBV10-3

cdr3_aa: CAWRFQGTAGELFF
cdr3_nt: TGTGCCTGGAGATTTCAGGGCACGGCCGGGGAGCTGTTTTTT
j_call: TRBJ2-2
d_call: .
clone_size: .
v_call: TRBV30

cdr3_aa: CASSFLGETQYF
cdr3_nt: TGTGCCAGCAGTTTTTTAGGAGAGACCCAGTACTTC
j_call: TRBJ2-5
d_call: .
clone_size: once
v_call: TRBV28

cdr3_aa: CASSRLAGAVGTDTQYF
cdr3_nt: TGTGCCAGCAGCCGACTAGCGGGAGCGGTAGGGACAGATACGCAGTATTTT
j_call: TRBJ2-3
d_call: TRBD2
clone_size: .
v_call: TRBV9

cdr3_aa: CASSERHTSVYEQYF
cdr3_nt: TGTGCCAGCAGTGAACGGCACACTAGCGTCTACGAGCAGTACTTC
j_call: TRBJ2-7
d_call: TRBD2
clone_size: .
v_call: TRBV6-1

cdr3_aa: CASSYSGESTDTQYF
cdr3_nt: TGTGCCAGCAGTTACAGCGGGGAATCCACAGATACGCAGTATTTT
j_call: TRBJ2-3
d_call: TRBD2
clone_size: few
v_call: TRBV6-5

cdr3_aa: CASSGQDHNYGYTF
cdr3_nt: TGTGCCAGCTCGGGACAGGACCATAATTATGGCTACACCTTC
j_call: TRBJ1-2
d_call: TRBD1
clone_size: .
v_call: TRBV18

cdr3_aa: CASRGGGSSYEQYF
cdr3_nt: TGCGCCAGCAGGGGTGGTGGTAGCTCCTACGAGCAGTACTTC
j_call: TRBJ2-7
d_call: .
clone_size: .
v_call: TRBV4-1

cdr3_aa: CASSQNADFYGYTF
cdr3_nt: TGCGCCAGCAGCCAAAATGCAGATTTCTATGGCTACACCTTC
j_call: TRBJ1-2
d_call: .
clone_size: .
v_call: TRBV4-1

cdr3_aa: CASSADTQYF
cdr3_nt: TGTGCCAGCAGTGCAGATACGCAGTATTTT
j_call: TRBJ2-3
d_call: .
clone_size: .
v_call: TRBV2

cdr3_aa: CASSRLAGVADTQYF
cdr3_nt: TGCGCCAGCAGCCGACTAGCGGGAGTAGCAGATACGCAGTATTTT
j_call: TRBJ2-3
d_call: TRBD2
clone_size: .
v_call: TRBV10-1

cdr3_aa: CASSQGFKAGSTGELFF
cdr3_nt: TGTGCCAGCAGCCAAGGGTTTAAAGCGGGTAGCACCGGGGAGCTGTTTTTT
j_call: TRBJ2-2
d_call: .
clone_size: .
v_call: TRBV14

cdr3_aa: CASSPGTDNTEAFF
cdr3_nt: TGTGCCAGCAGCCCCGGGACAGACAACACTGAAGCTTTCTTT
j_call: TRBJ1-1
d_call: TRBD1
clone_size: .
v_call: TRBV11-3

cdr3_aa: CASTATLQGYTDTQYF
cdr3_nt: TGTGCCAGCACGGCGACCTTACAGGGGTACACAGATACGCAGTATTTT
j_call: TRBJ2-3
d_call: TRBD1
clone_size: .
v_call: TRBV7-6

cdr3_aa: CASRGYSDQETQYF
cdr3_nt: TGTGCCAGCCGTGGGTACAGCGACCAAGAGACCCAGTACTTC
j_call: TRBJ2-5
d_call: .
clone_size: .
v_call: TRBV5-4

cdr3_aa: CAWENGYEQYF
cdr3_nt: TGTGCCTGGGAAAACGGGTACGAGCAGTACTTC
j_call: TRBJ2-7
d_call: .
clone_size: .
v_call: TRBV30

cdr3_aa: CAISESGSGTRGDF
cdr3_nt: TGTGCCATCAGTGAGTCAGGCAGCGGAACCCGGGGGGACTTC
j_call: TRBJ2-7
d_call: TRBD2
clone_size: .
v_call: TRBV10-3

cdr3_aa: CASRTEGPYEQYF
cdr3_nt: TGTGCCAGCAGGACGGAAGGTCCCTACGAGCAGTACTTC
j_call: TRBJ2-7
d_call: .
clone_size: .
v_call: TRBV5-4

cdr3_aa: CASSLTGTDGYTF
cdr3_nt: TGTGCCAGCAGCTTGACCGGGACAGATGGCTACACCTTC
j_call: TRBJ1-2
d_call: TRBD1
clone_size: .
v_call: TRBV7-3

cdr3_aa: CASSEVTSNEQFF
cdr3_nt: TGTGCCAGCAGTGAGGTAACTAGTAATGAGCAGTTCTTC
j_call: TRBJ2-1
d_call: .
clone_size: .
v_call: TRBV6-1

cdr3_aa: CASNRGFQETQYF
cdr3_nt: TGTGCCAGCAATCGAGGGTTCCAAGAGACCCAGTACTTC
j_call: TRBJ2-5
d_call: .
clone_size: .
v_call: TRBV9

cdr3_aa: CASSLTANTGELFF
cdr3_nt: TGTGCTAGCAGCTTGACTGCGAACACCGGGGAGCTGTTTTTT
j_call: TRBJ2-2
d_call: .
clone_size: .
v_call: TRBV7-7

cdr3_aa: CASSGLDSRTDTQYF
cdr3_nt: TGTGCCAGCAGTGGGCTGGACAGTCGCACAGATACGCAGTATTTT
j_call: TRBJ2-3
d_call: .
clone_size: .
v_call: TRBV2

cdr3_aa: CASSQVNLRANREAFF
cdr3_nt: TGTGCCAGCAGCCAAGTCAACCTTCGGGCTAACCGAGAAGCTTTCTTT
j_call: TRBJ1-1
d_call: .
clone_size: .
v_call: TRBV14

cdr3_aa: CASRAGGPYEQYF
cdr3_nt: TGTGCCAGCAGGGCAGGGGGGCCCTACGAGCAGTACTTC
j_call: TRBJ2-7
d_call: .
clone_size: .
v_call: TRBV6-1

cdr3_aa: CASSLRPQGARSTDTQYF
cdr3_nt: TGTGCCAGCAGTTTACGTCCCCAGGGGGCTCGTAGCACAGATACGCAGTATTTT
j_call: TRBJ2-3
d_call: TRBD1
clone_size: .
v_call: TRBV28

cdr3_aa: CATSRESLDYGYTF
cdr3_nt: TGTGCCACCAGCAGAGAGTCGTTAGACTATGGCTACACCTTC
j_call: TRBJ1-2
d_call: .
clone_size: .
v_call: TRBV15

cdr3_aa: CASKVSSYEQYF
cdr3_nt: TGTGCCAGCAAGGTCAGCTCCTACGAGCAGTACTTC
j_call: TRBJ2-7
d_call: .
clone_size: .
v_call: TRBV2

cdr3_aa: CATMNTGELFF
cdr3_nt: TGTGCCACCATGAACACCGGGGAGCTGTTTTTT
j_call: TRBJ2-2
d_call: .
clone_size: .
v_call: TRBV15

cdr3_aa: CASSLNRFATNEKLFF
cdr3_nt: TGCGCCAGCAGTCTAAACAGGTTTGCAACTAATGAAAAACTGTTTTTT
j_call: TRBJ1-4
d_call: .
clone_size: .
v_call: TRBV23-1

cdr3_aa: CASSLGAGEGETQYF
cdr3_nt: TGTGCCAGCAGCTTAGGCGCGGGAGAGGGAGAGACCCAGTACTTC
j_call: TRBJ2-5
d_call: TRBD2
clone_size: .
v_call: TRBV7-9

cdr3_aa: CASSFRDDYGYTF
cdr3_nt: TGCGCCAGCAGCTTCCGGGACGACTATGGCTACACCTTC
j_call: TRBJ1-2
d_call: .
clone_size: .
v_call: TRBV5-1

cdr3_aa: CASSLGRQWNEQFF
cdr3_nt: TGTGCCAGCAGCTTAGGGCGACAGTGGAATGAGCAGTTCTTC
j_call: TRBJ2-1
d_call: .
clone_size: .
v_call: TRBV7-3

cdr3_aa: CAWSVQGGRTYEQFF
cdr3_nt: TGTGCCTGGAGTGTACAGGGCGGGAGGACGTATGAGCAGTTCTTC
j_call: TRBJ2-1
d_call: TRBD2
clone_size: .
v_call: TRBV30

cdr3_aa: CASSLGGLAGQETQYF
cdr3_nt: TGCGCCAGCAGCTTGGGCGGACTAGCGGGTCAAGAGACCCAGTACTTC
j_call: TRBJ2-5
d_call: TRBD2
clone_size: .
v_call: TRBV5-1